The present T cell receptor (beta chain) was sequenced within a study of human T cells and chemical hapten exposure. Regarding time point: patch test 1, 2 weeks after DPC sensitization. Treatment reported: therapeutic diphenylcyclopropenone sensitization with weekly scalp DPC. Blood collection happened ahead of applying each patch test. The total RNA was obtained from whole blood that was not fractionated. This clonotype was seen at least ten times. This CDR3 spans 13 amino acids. The V and J ends lost 6 bases and 2 bases respectively, with 10 bases between them. Germline V gene data show CDR1 as SGHVS and CDR2 as FNYEAQ. Using its own MiXCR run on the RACE reads, TCRdb lists one record per CDR3 protein. The sample lists 65,000 to 85,000 distinct CDR3 sequences; 10% to 15% were seen once.

The source material was whole blood, sampled in connection with sensitization to the hapten diphenylcyclopropenone (DPC). This receptor was obtained from a woman in her sixties or seventies with alopecia areata. Some clones in this sample may be carry-over from other donors' samples. The V and J genes are TRBV7-6 and TRBJ1-1; no firm D call. The CDR3, as DNA: TGTGCCAGCAGTTGGTCACAAAACACTGAAGCTTTCTTT. This gives the protein CASSWSQNTEAFF.